The 28 T cell receptor beta chains in this list originate from one sample, sequenced in a study of OX40 agonist ivuxolimab in advanced cancers. Profiling relied on immunoSEQ multiplex PCR, and the TCRdb table lists in-frame clones only, not all of them. Of about 46,000 clones listed, roughly nine tenths were seen once; the top ten hold over 50%. Sequencing used CD4+ or CD8+ T cells sorted from blood, obtained in a trial of the OX40 agonist ivuxolimab. The receptors derive from an adult with an advanced solid tumor such as melanoma, head and neck, liver or kidney cancer.

The chain uses TRBV19 and TRBJ1-3; TRBD1 agrees at 9 bases. Per the germline V gene, CDR1 is LNHDA and CDR2 is SQIVND (reference sequence). Trimming cost V 6 bases and J 3 bases; bases outside gene matches: 12. CDR3 size: 17 residues. CDR3 region: CASSYSGQGTDGNTIYF. CDR3 nucleotides: TGTGCCAGTAGCTACTCCGGACAGGGGACTGATGGAAACACCATATATTTT.

The genes are TRBV6-1 and TRBJ1-1, with D hard to call. Per germline, CDR1 MNHNS and CDR2 SASEGT. V dropped 0 bases and J dropped 2 bases, with 4 bases sitting between them. The CDR3 extends over 13 amino acids. Written as DNA, the CDR3 is TGTGCCAGCAGTGAAGCAGAAAACACTGAAGCTTTCTTT. Its translation: CASSEAENTEAFF.

DNA for the CDR3: TGCGCCAGCAGCCCGGTTGTGAGGGGTGATGAGCAGTTCTTC. Translating it yields CASSPVVRGDEQFF. The V call is TRBV5-1, the J call TRBJ2-1; TRBD1 or TRBD2 may be the D gene (5 bases each). Looked up from germline, CDR1 is SGHRS and CDR2 is YFSETQ. CDR3 length equals 14 residues. The V end lost 4 bases, the J end lost 8 bases, and 16 bases lay between the germline ends.

This chain uses TRBV11-2 with TRBJ1-1; 7 bases fit TRBD1. The CDR3 is 17 residues long. V shed 3 bases and J 0 bases; nucleotides not matched to a gene: 10. CDR1 is SGHAT, CDR2 FQNNGV, per germline. The CDR3 reads CASSLSGGPWVNTEAFF. In DNA form, the CDR3 reads TGTGCCAGCAGCTTGTCAGGGGGGCCATGGGTGAACACTGAAGCTTTCTTT.

V and J are TRBV28 and TRBJ1-6; 8 bases map to TRBD1. CDR3 size: 16 residues. The germline gives CDR1 MDHEN, CDR2 SYDVKM. V was clipped by 1 base and J by 5 bases; unmatched bases: 4. The CDR3 nucleotides read TGTGCCAGCAGTTTATCCGGGACAGGAAATAATTCACCCCTCCACTTT. It translates to CASSLSGTGNNSPLHF.

The rearrangement links TRBV19 to TRBJ1-2; no firm D call. CDR3 length equals 12 residues. V was cut by 10 bases and J by 4 bases, with 13 bases left in between. CDR1 and CDR2 from the germline V gene are LNHDA and SQIVND (reference sequence). DNA of the CDR3: TGTGCCACTCAGGATCCGATCTATGGCTACACCTTC. Protein: CATQDPIYGYTF.

The chain combines TRBV29-1 with TRBJ1-2; 8 positions agree with TRBD1. Germline assignment: CDR1 SQVTM and CDR2 ANQGSEA. CDR3 size: 13 residues. The trim removed 4 bases at V and 6 bases at J, leaving 7 bases unmatched. The CDR3 DNA sequence: TGCAGCGTTGTGCAGACAGGGGTAGATGGCTACACCTTC. This encodes CSVVQTGVDGYTF.

The rearrangement joins TRBV6-1 to TRBJ1-5; 9 nucleotides line up with TRBD1. V dropped 4 bases and J dropped 0; count of bases not matched to a gene: 7. This CDR3 comprises 17 residues. Germline V lookup: CDR1 MNHNS, CDR2 SASEGT. The CDR3 coding sequence is TGTGCCAGCAGTGCGTTACAGGGGGCGCATAGCAATCAGCCCCAGCATTTT. Translating it yields CASSALQGAHSNQPQHF.

The rearrangement uses TRBV11-3 and TRBJ2-3; D gene uncertain. Germline CDR1 is SGHNT and CDR2 is YENEEA. The length of the CDR3 is 17 residues. Deletions cut 4 bases from V and 5 bases from J, with 22 bases between. The CDR3 nucleotides are TGTGCCAGCAGCTACACAAGTTTATTGGGCCTGGGAGATACGCAGTATTTT. It encodes CASSYTSLLGLGDTQYF.

This sequence joins TRBV19 and TRBJ2-7; 8 bases match TRBD2. Germline V CDR1 and CDR2: LNHDA, SQIVND (reference sequence). The CDR3 spans 16 residues. V was pared by 3 bases and J by 5 bases, with 12 bases of the junction left unmatched. CDR3 in amino acids: CASSMGSGAHPDEQYF. The DNA for the CDR3 is TGTGCCAGTAGTATGGGTAGCGGGGCACATCCCGACGAGCAGTACTTC.

The chain recombines TRBV28 with TRBJ1-2, with D tentatively TRBD1 (6 bases). This CDR3 is built from 13 residues. Trimming pared 4 bases from V and 3 bases from J, leaving 9 bases between. Germline CDR1 and CDR2: MDHEN and SYDVKM. This chain's CDR3 is CASSSTGYYGYTF. As DNA, the CDR3 is TGTGCCAGCAGTTCGACAGGATACTATGGCTACACCTTC.

The genes are TRBV7-9 and TRBJ1-2; 7 bases agree with TRBD1. The V and J ends lost 5 bases and 6 bases, in that order; junction bases with no gene match: 6. This CDR3 is built from 13 residues. Germline CDR1 is SEHNR and CDR2 is FQNEAQ (reference sequence). The CDR3 loop is CASSPSDRDGYTF. The DNA for the CDR3 is TGTGCCAGCAGCCCCTCCGACAGGGATGGCTACACCTTC.

The rearrangement joins TRBV19 to TRBJ2-3; 16 bases are shared with TRBD2. Trimming cost V 4 bases and J 1 base; bases outside gene matches: 11. Germline V CDR1 and CDR2: LNHDA, SQIVND (reference sequence). This CDR3 is 20 amino acids long. CDR3 DNA: TGTGCCAGTAGTAGAAGGTCGGGACTAGCGGGGGGGCAGGGCACAGATACGCAGTATTTT. Translated: CASSRRSGLAGGQGTDTQYF. Together with reference TRBV19 and TRBJ2-3, the CDR3 gives the full variable domain: DGGITQSPKYLFRKEGQNVTLSCEQNLNHDAMYWYRQDPGQGLRLIYYSQIVNDFQKGDIAEGYSVSREKKESFPLTVTSAQKNPTAFYLCASSRRSGLAGGQGTDTQYFGPGTRLTVL.

The genes are TRBV18 and TRBJ1-3; D perhaps matches TRBD1 (5 bases). Trimming stripped 3 bases from V and 4 bases from J, with 13 bases between. CDR1 and CDR2 (germline): KGHSH, LQKENI. The CDR3 sequence is 15 residues long. CDR3 coding DNA: TGTGCCAGCTCACCGGTCAGGGAGGGCGGAAACACCATATATTTT. Residues: CASSPVREGGNTIYF.

The V and J genes are TRBV6-1 and TRBJ2-7; possible D gene TRBD1, 5 bases. V lost 8 bases and J 4 bases, leaving 9 bases between the germline ends. The CDR3 is 11 residues long. Per germline, CDR1 MNHNS and CDR2 SASEGT. CDR3 bases: TGTGCCAGCCAGACAGTTTACGAGCAGTACTTC. Translation gives CASQTVYEQYF.

The chain joins TRBV7-6 to TRBJ2-7, with 7 nucleotides matching TRBD2. J lost 4 bases, V lost 3 bases, and 9 bases had no gene match. CDR3 length: 15 residues. CDR1 and CDR2 (germline): SGHVS, FNYEAQ. In DNA form, the CDR3 reads TGTGCCAGCAGCTTTAGGTCTAGCGGCCTTTACGAGCAGTACTTC. It translates to CASSFRSSGLYEQYF.

J is TRBJ2-7 and V is TRBV7-9; TRBD2 might be the D (5 bases). Deletions cut 4 bases from V and 6 bases from J, with 19 bases between. The germline CDR1 and CDR2 sequences are SEHNR and FQNEAQ (reference sequence). The CDR3 has 15 residues. The CDR3 loop is CASSSSRGSLGEQYF. CDR3 coding DNA: TGTGCCAGCAGCTCTTCCCGGGGTTCACTCGGCGAGCAGTACTTC.

The rearrangement joins TRBV19 to TRBJ2-1; 8 nucleotides agree with TRBD2. The CDR3 extends over 16 amino acids. V shed 6 bases and J 7 bases; nucleotides not matched to a gene: 14. The germline CDR1 and CDR2 sequences are LNHDA and SQIVND (reference sequence). The CDR3 bases are TGTGCCAGTAGCCTTCAAGCGGGGGAATCTCAAAATGAGCAGTTCTTC. Amino acid sequence: CASSLQAGESQNEQFF.

The chain carries TRBV6-5 and TRBJ1-5; D ambiguous. Between the trimmed V and J ends, which lost 8 bases and 1 base, there was a span of 9 bases. Germline assignment: CDR1 MNHEY and CDR2 SVGAGI. There are 13 residues in the CDR3. Written as DNA, the CDR3 is TGTGCCAGCCGACATGCGAGCAATCAGCCCCAGCATTTT. Protein: CASRHASNQPQHF.

V gene TRBV7-3 combines with J gene TRBJ2-3; D is undetermined. The CDR3 extends over 13 amino acids. Trimming stripped 1 base from V and 2 bases from J, with 4 bases between. The germline gives CDR1 SGHTA, CDR2 FQGTGA. This CDR3 is CASSLIFTDTQYF. The CDR3 DNA follows: TGTGCCAGCAGCTTAATTTTCACAGATACGCAGTATTTT.

This clone was seen a few times. This chain joins TRBV10-1 and TRBJ2-1; D may correspond to TRBD1 or TRBD2 (6 bases each). The CDR3 has 13 residues. The ends were cut back, 0 bases at V and 8 bases at J, with 8 bases in the middle. Germline lookup yields CDR1 WNHNN and CDR2 SYGVQD (reference sequence). Here the CDR3 DNA reads TGCGCCAGCAGTGAGTCTCGGGGGCATGAGCAGTTCTTC. Encoded protein: CASSESRGHEQFF.

This clone was seen just once. This rearrangement joins TRBV7-9 to TRBJ2-3, with 8 bases identical to TRBD1. Trimming at V came to 7 bases and at J to 3 bases, leaving 3 bases not matched to a gene. Germline V gene data show CDR1 as SEHNR and CDR2 as FQNEAQ (reference sequence). CDR3 length: 13 amino acids. CDR3 sequence reads: CASTQGATDTQYF. The CDR3 DNA is TGTGCCAGCACGCAGGGGGCAACAGATACGCAGTATTTT. Using reference TRBV7-9 and TRBJ2-3 for the parts outside the CDR3, the full variable domain is DTGVSQNPRHKITKRGQNVTFRCDPISEHNRLYWYRQTLGQGPEFLTYFQNEAQLEKSRLLSDRFSAERPKGSFSTLEIQRTEQGDSAMYLCASTQGATDTQYFGPGTRLTVL.

This clone was counted a few times. The chain has TRBV11-3 and TRBJ2-7; no definite D call. CDR1 and CDR2 from the germline V gene are SGHNT and YENEEA. V was clipped by 5 bases and J by 5 bases, with 16 bases between them. This CDR3 spans 14 amino acids. In DNA form, the CDR3 reads TGTGCCAGCAGCATCTCCTGGCAGGCCGACGAGCAGTACTTC. This gives the protein CASSISWQADEQYF. The full variable domain, its missing parts supplied by reference TRBV11-3 and TRBJ2-7, is EAGVVQSPRYKIIEKKQPVAFWCNPISGHNTLYWYLQNLGQGPELLIRYENEEAVDDSQLPKDRFSAERLKGVDSTLKIQPAELGDSAVYLCASSISWQADEQYFGPGTRLTVT.

This rearrangement joins TRBV11-1 to TRBJ1-1; the D gene is possibly TRBD1 (5 bases). The germline V gene encodes CDR1 SGHAT and CDR2 FQDESV (reference sequence). The length of the CDR3 is 15 residues. The ends were cut back, 2 bases at V and 1 base at J, with 11 bases in the middle. In DNA, the CDR3 is TGTGCCAGCAGCTTACCGGGACTCCGGAACACTGAAGCTTTCTTT. Its translation is CASSLPGLRNTEAFF.

In its sample, this clone was seen once. The chain links TRBV7-2 to TRBJ1-2, with unresolved D. The germline V gene has CDR1 SGHTA and CDR2 FQGNSA. This CDR3 has 12 residues. V was pared by 1 base and J by 8 bases, with 8 bases between. The CDR3 sequence is CASSLVDRGYTF. CDR3 DNA sequence: TGTGCCAGCAGCTTAGTCGACCGGGGCTACACCTTC. The full variable domain, with the rest looked up from reference TRBV7-2 and TRBJ1-2, is GAGVSQSPSNKVTEKGKDVELRCDPISGHTALYWYRQSLGQGLEFLIYFQGNSAPDKSGLPSDRFSAERTGGSVSTLTIQRTQQEDSAVYLCASSLVDRGYTFGSGTRLTVV.

The J gene is TRBJ2-2, the V gene TRBV4-3; TRBD2 aligns across 9 bases. This CDR3 has 17 residues. Germline lookup yields CDR1 LGHNA and CDR2 YSLEER. V trimming: 1 base; J trimming: 0 bases; junction bases outside the gene matches: 3. The CDR3 here is CASSQAVAGANTGELFF. CDR3 DNA sequence: TGCGCCAGCAGCCAAGCCGTAGCGGGGGCGAACACCGGGGAGCTGTTTTTT.

CDR3 nucleotides: TGTGCCAGCAGCTTAGAACCGGGGGCGCTGAGAGGAAACACTGAAGCTTTCTTT. Its translation: CASSLEPGALRGNTEAFF. The V call is TRBV11-2, the J call TRBJ1-1, with a weak D call TRBD1 (6 bases). V was shortened by 0 bases and J by 2 bases, with 19 bases between the two germline ends. Germline V gives CDR1 SGHAT, CDR2 FQNNGV. The CDR3 extends over 18 amino acids.

The chain couples TRBV4-3 to TRBJ1-4, with D perhaps matching TRBD1 (6 bases). Trimming shortened V by 1 base and J by 8 bases, and 17 bases separated the two germline ends. CDR1 is LGHNA, CDR2 YSLEER, per germline. This CDR3 has 16 residues. The CDR3 bases are TGCGCCAGCAGCCAAGGGGACACCGCTGGGGAGGAAAAACTGTTTTTT. This gives the protein CASSQGDTAGEEKLFF.